The clone carrying this TCR beta chain was seen more than once but under ten times. A second PCR of 7 to 11 cycles used a sample-barcoded 5' primer and a J-beta primer mix. TCRdb re-called the 5' RACE reads with MiXCR, one entry per CDR3 protein. Among around 520,000 distinct CDR3 sequences listed, about 28% were seen once. These data come from a study of blood T cells in healthy people across ages. Per the germline V gene, CDR1 is SGHRS and CDR2 is YFSETQ. After removal of 4 bases from V and 7 bases from J, the junction contained 14 bases not matched to a gene. This CDR3 region has 16 residues. These same records also appear under a second study, on T cells of mothers and their children.

The origin of this receptor is a boy between 2 and 15 years old in good health. The rearrangement joins TRBV5-1 to TRBJ2-1; 7 bases match TRBD1. Sequenced input: blood. The CDR3 is CASSPKGQADWNEQFF. In nucleotides, the CDR3 is TGCGCCAGCAGCCCGAAAGGACAGGCGGATTGGAATGAGCAGTTCTTC.